This is a list of T cell receptor beta chains from one sample in a study of high-grade serous ovarian cancer treatment subgroups. Generated by immunoSEQ multiplex PCR, the TCRdb table keeps only in-frame clones and is missing some. The sample contains 25,000 to 30,000 clones, about 80% of which appear only once. Source material: tumor tissue. These receptor sequences come from a human donor with high-grade serous ovarian cancer. Each CDR3 is given with its conserved first and last residue. Fields, in order: CDR3 protein, CDR3 DNA, D gene, J gene, clone size, V gene. D genes are given only for firm matches. Clone size appears in some rows only: once, few, many, or a class for an expanded clone.

CDR3: CASSPQGYGYTF
DNA: TGTGCCAGCAGCCCTCAGGGGTATGGCTACACCTTC
D: .
J: TRBJ1-2
size: .
V: TRBV27

CDR3: CSVAPGDPYEQYF
DNA: TGCAGCGTTGCCCCGGGGGACCCCTACGAGCAGTACTTC
D: .
J: TRBJ2-7
size: .
V: TRBV29-1

CDR3: CASRGLADKNIQYF
DNA: TGTGCCAGCCGTGGGCTAGCGGACAAAAACATTCAGTACTTC
D: TRBD2
J: TRBJ2-4
size: once
V: TRBV27

CDR3: CASSRREGTNTEAFF
DNA: TGTGCCAGCAGCCGGCGGGAGGGCACGAACACTGAAGCTTTCTTT
D: .
J: TRBJ1-1
size: few
V: TRBV4-2

CDR3: CASSKAPGEHPNQPQHF
DNA: TGTGCCAGCAGCAAAGCCCCAGGGGAGCACCCAAATCAGCCCCAGCATTTT
D: .
J: TRBJ1-5
size: .
V: TRBV21-1

CDR3: CASTAGVPDTQYF
DNA: TGTGCCAGCACCGCGGGAGTACCAGATACGCAGTATTTT
D: TRBD2
J: TRBJ2-3
size: .
V: TRBV28

CDR3: CASGPGDNGNIQYF
DNA: TGTGCTAGTGGTCCCGGGGACAATGGAAACATTCAGTACTTC
D: .
J: TRBJ2-4
size: .
V: TRBV12-5

CDR3: CASSQGMNTEAFF
DNA: TGTGCCAGCAGCCAGGGAATGAACACTGAAGCTTTCTTT
D: .
J: TRBJ1-1
size: few
V: TRBV7-6

CDR3: CASSLYARLPKETQYF
DNA: TGTGCCAGCAGCTTATATGCTAGGCTCCCGAAAGAGACCCAGTACTTC
D: .
J: TRBJ2-5
size: .
V: TRBV7-8

CDR3: CASRERPLAGDYNEQFF
DNA: TGCGCCAGCAGGGAACGGCCACTAGCGGGGGATTACAATGAGCAGTTCTTC
D: TRBD2
J: TRBJ2-1
size: .
V: TRBV10-2

CDR3: CASSPTEYQETQYF
DNA: TGTGCCAGCAGCCCAACAGAGTACCAAGAGACCCAGTACTTC
D: .
J: TRBJ2-5
size: .
V: TRBV7-9

CDR3: CASSIQGSYEQYF
DNA: TGTGCCAGTAGTATACAGGGGTCCTACGAGCAGTACTTC
D: .
J: TRBJ2-7
size: .
V: TRBV19

CDR3: CASSPGPKNYGYTF
DNA: TGTGCCAGCAGCCCCGGACCGAAAAACTATGGCTACACCTTC
D: .
J: TRBJ1-2
size: once
V: TRBV27

CDR3: CASSLRSSYGYTF
DNA: TGTGCCAGCAGCTTGCGGAGTTCCTATGGCTACACCTTC
D: .
J: TRBJ1-2
size: .
V: TRBV5-8

CDR3: CASSSGSNRVSNYGYTF
DNA: TGCGCCAGCAGCTCGGGGTCGAACAGGGTCAGTAACTATGGCTACACCTTC
D: .
J: TRBJ1-2
size: .
V: TRBV5-1

CDR3: CASSYSRMTGELFF
DNA: TGTGCCAGCAGTTACTCACGAATGACCGGGGAGCTGTTTTTT
D: .
J: TRBJ2-2
size: .
V: TRBV6-5

CDR3: CASSPQNQPQHF
DNA: TGTGCCAGCAGTCCCCAGAATCAGCCCCAGCATTTT
D: .
J: TRBJ1-5
size: few
V: TRBV27

CDR3: CASRTTKGGGNQPQHF
DNA: TGTGCCAGCAGAACGACAAAGGGTGGCGGCAATCAGCCCCAGCATTTT
D: .
J: TRBJ1-5
size: .
V: TRBV2

CDR3: CASSYLQLGSNTGELFF
DNA: TGTGCCAGCAGTTACCTTCAGCTGGGTTCGAACACCGGGGAGCTGTTTTTT
D: .
J: TRBJ2-2
size: .
V: TRBV27

CDR3: CASSIASSGNYEQYF
DNA: TGTGCCAGTAGTATAGCTAGTAGCGGGAACTACGAGCAGTACTTC
D: TRBD2
J: TRBJ2-7
size: .
V: TRBV19

CDR3: CASSLGGDKADTQYF
DNA: TGTGCCAGCAGCTTAGGCGGGGATAAGGCGGATACGCAGTATTTT
D: .
J: TRBJ2-3
size: .
V: TRBV11-2

CDR3: CASRSGTGGRNTIYF
DNA: TGCGCCAGCAGGTCCGGGACAGGGGGAAGAAACACCATATATTTT
D: TRBD1
J: TRBJ1-3
size: .
V: TRBV5-1

CDR3: CASSLASGRGKNIQYF
DNA: TGTGCCAGCAGCTTAGCGAGCGGAAGAGGCAAAAACATTCAGTACTTC
D: .
J: TRBJ2-4
size: .
V: TRBV11-2

CDR3: CASSLDGISRTDTQYF
DNA: TGTGCCAGCAGCTTAGATGGGATCTCTCGCACAGATACGCAGTATTTT
D: .
J: TRBJ2-3
size: .
V: TRBV7-2

CDR3: CASRGSLGQKSYEQYF
DNA: TGTGCCAGCAGAGGGTCCCTCGGACAAAAATCCTACGAGCAGTACTTC
D: .
J: TRBJ2-7
size: .
V: TRBV28

CDR3: CATAGDHDYEQYF
DNA: TGTGCCACCGCCGGCGATCACGATTACGAGCAGTACTTC
D: .
J: TRBJ2-7
size: .
V: TRBV15

CDR3: CASSEAGQWNQPQHF
DNA: TGTGCCAGCAGTGAAGCGGGGCAATGGAATCAGCCCCAGCATTTT
D: .
J: TRBJ1-5
size: .
V: TRBV6-1

CDR3: CASRYGQGYEQYF
DNA: TGTGCCAGCAGGTACGGTCAGGGATACGAGCAGTACTTC
D: .
J: TRBJ2-7
size: .
V: TRBV6-6

CDR3: CASRADNEQFF
DNA: TGTGCCAGCAGGGCGGACAATGAGCAGTTCTTC
D: .
J: TRBJ2-1
size: .
V: TRBV28

CDR3: CASSLYGAEKLFF
DNA: TGTGCCAGCAGCTTATATGGAGCTGAAAAACTGTTTTTT
D: .
J: TRBJ1-4
size: .
V: TRBV7-8

CDR3: CASSHRHRQSNYGYTF
DNA: TGTGCCAGCAGCCATCGCCACAGGCAATCTAACTATGGCTACACCTTC
D: .
J: TRBJ1-2
size: .
V: TRBV5-4

CDR3: CASSEALALGPDTQYF
DNA: TGTGCCAGCAGTGAAGCCCTAGCATTGGGTCCAGATACGCAGTATTTT
D: .
J: TRBJ2-3
size: .
V: TRBV6-1

CDR3: CASSPSLSGTGSYEQYF
DNA: TGTGCCAGCTCACCATCCTTATCCGGGACAGGGTCCTACGAGCAGTACTTC
D: TRBD1
J: TRBJ2-7
size: .
V: TRBV18

CDR3: CASSLFLATNEKLFF
DNA: TGTGCCAGCAGCTTATTCCTCGCAACTAATGAAAAACTGTTTTTT
D: .
J: TRBJ1-4
size: .
V: TRBV7-3

CDR3: CASSPIAGSRTDTQYF
DNA: TGCGCCAGCAGCCCAATAGCGGGGAGCCGCACAGATACGCAGTATTTT
D: TRBD2
J: TRBJ2-3
size: .
V: TRBV5-1

CDR3: CASSHPGLKAGANVLTF
DNA: TGTGCCAGCAGCCACCCGGGACTTAAGGCTGGGGCCAACGTCCTGACTTTC
D: .
J: TRBJ2-6
size: .
V: TRBV5-8

CDR3: CASSNRQGRNEKLFF
DNA: TGTGCCAGCAGCAACCGACAGGGCCGTAATGAAAAACTGTTTTTT
D: TRBD1
J: TRBJ1-4
size: few
V: TRBV6-5

CDR3: CASSLGRTGNIHYGYTF
DNA: TGCGCCAGCAGCTTAGGTCGGACAGGGAACATTCACTATGGCTACACCTTC
D: TRBD1
J: TRBJ1-2
size: once
V: TRBV5-1

CDR3: CASSLVLRTSGYNEQFF
DNA: TGTGCCAGCAGCTTAGTTCTTCGGACTAGCGGTTACAATGAGCAGTTCTTC
D: TRBD2
J: TRBJ2-1
size: .
V: TRBV11-2

CDR3: CASSARGSGMETQYF
DNA: TGCGCCAGCAGCGCCCGCGGTAGCGGGATGGAGACCCAGTACTTC
D: TRBD2
J: TRBJ2-5
size: .
V: TRBV5-1

CDR3: CASSFRSEQYF
DNA: TGTGCCAGCAGCTTCAGGTCCGAGCAGTACTTC
D: .
J: TRBJ2-7
size: .
V: TRBV5-6

CDR3: CASSPPYLTGFESNYEQYF
DNA: TGTGCCAGCAGCCCACCATACCTTACAGGGTTTGAGAGCAACTACGAGCAGTACTTC
D: .
J: TRBJ2-7
size: .
V: TRBV7-8

CDR3: CASSDWDRGPSGANVLTF
DNA: TGCGCCAGCAGTGATTGGGACAGGGGTCCCTCTGGGGCCAACGTCCTGACTTTC
D: TRBD1
J: TRBJ2-6
size: few
V: TRBV10-2

CDR3: CAWDGRTDTQYF
DNA: TGTGCCTGGGACGGACGTACAGATACGCAGTATTTT
D: .
J: TRBJ2-3
size: .
V: TRBV30

CDR3: CASRGDTGELFF
DNA: TGTGCCAGCAGGGGGGACACCGGGGAGCTGTTTTTT
D: .
J: TRBJ2-2
size: .
V: TRBV2

CDR3: CASIRTAVGGYTF
DNA: TGTGCCAGCATCCGGACAGCTGTGGGTGGCTACACCTTC
D: .
J: TRBJ1-2
size: .
V: TRBV5-6

CDR3: CASSLVGFNEKLFF
DNA: TGCGCCAGCAGCTTGGTAGGCTTCAATGAAAAACTGTTTTTT
D: .
J: TRBJ1-4
size: .
V: TRBV5-1

CDR3: CASSGGLAAPYEQYF
DNA: TGTGCCAGCAGCGGGGGACTAGCGGCCCCCTACGAGCAGTACTTC
D: TRBD2
J: TRBJ2-7
size: once
V: TRBV5-6

CDR3: CATSRAGGGRVNSNQPQHF
DNA: TGTGCCACCAGCAGGGCGGGGGGTGGCAGGGTTAATAGCAATCAGCCCCAGCATTTT
D: .
J: TRBJ1-5
size: .
V: TRBV15

CDR3: CASSLRRGNGYTF
DNA: TGTGCCAGCAGCTTAAGGAGGGGTAACGGCTACACCTTC
D: .
J: TRBJ1-2
size: .
V: TRBV7-9

CDR3: CAWSYPRGHWAFEQYF
DNA: TGTGCCTGGAGTTACCCGCGGGGACATTGGGCTTTCGAGCAGTACTTC
D: .
J: TRBJ2-7
size: once
V: TRBV30

CDR3: CASSPGTSAEQFF
DNA: TGTGCCAGCTCACCCGGGACTAGCGCAGAGCAGTTCTTC
D: TRBD2
J: TRBJ2-1
size: few
V: TRBV18

CDR3: CSVGTGGNTEAFF
DNA: TGCAGCGTCGGGACAGGGGGAAACACTGAAGCTTTCTTT
D: TRBD1
J: TRBJ1-1
size: .
V: TRBV29-1

CDR3: CASAPYSNQPQHF
DNA: TGTGCCAGTGCGCCGTATAGCAATCAGCCCCAGCATTTT
D: .
J: TRBJ1-5
size: once
V: TRBV19

CDR3: CASSLTGSGYTF
DNA: TGTGCCAGCAGCTTGACAGGGTCTGGCTACACCTTC
D: .
J: TRBJ1-2
size: .
V: TRBV5-8